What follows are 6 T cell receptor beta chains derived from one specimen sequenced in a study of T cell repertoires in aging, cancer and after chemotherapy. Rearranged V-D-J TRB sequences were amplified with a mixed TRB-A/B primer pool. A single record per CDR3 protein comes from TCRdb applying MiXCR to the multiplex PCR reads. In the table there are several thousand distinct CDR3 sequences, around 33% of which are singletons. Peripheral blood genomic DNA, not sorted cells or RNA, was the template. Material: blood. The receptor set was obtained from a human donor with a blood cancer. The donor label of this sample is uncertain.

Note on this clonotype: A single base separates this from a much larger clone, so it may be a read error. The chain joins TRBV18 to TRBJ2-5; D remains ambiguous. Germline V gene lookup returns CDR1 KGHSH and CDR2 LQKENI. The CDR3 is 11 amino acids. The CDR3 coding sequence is TGTGCCAGCTTACCACAAGAGACCCAGTACTTC. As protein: CASLPQETQYF.

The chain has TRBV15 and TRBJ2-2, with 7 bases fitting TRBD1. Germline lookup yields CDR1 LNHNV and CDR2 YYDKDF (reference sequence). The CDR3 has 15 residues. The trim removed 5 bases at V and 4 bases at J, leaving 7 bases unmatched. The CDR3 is CATSHKQGSTGELFF. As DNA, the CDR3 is TGTGCCACCAGCCACAAACAGGGGTCCACCGGGGAGCTGTTTTTT.

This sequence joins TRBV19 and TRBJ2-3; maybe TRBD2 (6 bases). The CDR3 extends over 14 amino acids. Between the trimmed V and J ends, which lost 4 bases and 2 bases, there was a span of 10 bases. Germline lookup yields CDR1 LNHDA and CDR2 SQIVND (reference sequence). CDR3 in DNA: TGTGCCAGTAGTAGCGGGACCAACACAGATACGCAGTATTTT. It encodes CASSSGTNTDTQYF.

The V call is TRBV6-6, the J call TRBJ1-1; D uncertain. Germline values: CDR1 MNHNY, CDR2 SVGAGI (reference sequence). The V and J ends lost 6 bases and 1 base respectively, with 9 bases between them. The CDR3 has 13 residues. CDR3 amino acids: CASRQDWNTEAFF. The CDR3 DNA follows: TGTGCCAGCAGGCAAGACTGGAACACTGAAGCTTTCTTT.

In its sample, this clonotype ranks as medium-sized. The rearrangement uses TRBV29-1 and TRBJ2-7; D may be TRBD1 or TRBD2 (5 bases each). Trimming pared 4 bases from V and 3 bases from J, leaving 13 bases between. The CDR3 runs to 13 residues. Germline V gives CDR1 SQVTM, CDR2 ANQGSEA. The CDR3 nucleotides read TGCAGCGTTGTGTGGGACGATAACTACGAGCAGTACTTC. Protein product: CSVVWDDNYEQYF.

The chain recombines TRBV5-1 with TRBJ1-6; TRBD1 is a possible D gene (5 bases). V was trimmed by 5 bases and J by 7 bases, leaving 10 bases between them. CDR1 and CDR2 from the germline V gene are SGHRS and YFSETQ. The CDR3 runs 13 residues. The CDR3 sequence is CASRRGYNSPLHF. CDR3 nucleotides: TGCGCCAGCAGAAGGGGATACAATTCACCCCTCCACTTT.